This T cell receptor beta chain is from a study of shared clonotypes between healthy human individuals. The overall study: Serving as donors were two women and a few men, whose ages spanned 18 to 49. Whole-study results and caveats: When naive CD4 clonotypes were compared across a handful of donors, approximately 4.9% were shared. Against clonotypes common to all four donors, non-shared ones had lower generation probabilities.

A word on this clone: The target antigen is unknown.

The study drew its donors from healthy HIV-negative adults without recent acute infections or vaccinations. Only in-frame clones appear in the TCRdb table, and some are missing; sequencing was by immunoSEQ multiplex PCR. Of approximately 500,000 clones in the sample, 95% to 97% are singletons; the top ten hold about 0.057%. Per the germline V gene, CDR1 is LNHDA and CDR2 is SQIVND (reference sequence). The V end lost 8 bases, the J end lost 0 bases, and 8 bases lay between the germline ends. The CDR3 runs 13 residues. Sequenced: naive CD4+ T cells sorted from blood. Stated subset: CD45RA+ positively selected. The chain recombines TRBV19 with TRBJ2-1; D not resolved. The receptor was isolated from a woman in her twenties or thirties in good health. The CDR3 DNA reads as TGTGCCAGTCGGAGTAGCTCCTACAATGAGCAGTTCTTC. It is translated as CASRSSSYNEQFF.